This TCR beta chain appears in the sequencing data of a study of tissue T cells after allogeneic stem cell transplantation. From germline, CDR1 is KGHSH and CDR2 LQKENI. There are 14 residues in the CDR3. The V and J ends lost 6 bases and 6 bases respectively, with 18 bases between them. Using immunoSEQ multiplex PCR, the repertoire was profiled, and TCRdb retains in-frame clones only, with some absent. Of more than 1,500 clones in the sample, approximately 73% were seen once. The sequence was collected from a woman between 18 and 49 years old with breast cancer. Here the sequenced sample was esophagus tissue, taken at autopsy. The V and J genes are TRBV18 and TRBJ2-7, with D possibly being TRBD1 (6 bases). The CDR3 DNA sequence: TGTGCCAGCTCTCCCCGGACAGTCAGGCGCGAGCAGTACTTC. It is translated as CASSPRTVRREQYF.